This T cell receptor beta chain comes out of a study of T-cell memory formation after mild COVID-19. Study as a whole: Largely donor-specific TCR clusters were found.

Germline CDR1 is SEHNR and CDR2 is FQNEAQ (reference sequence). The ends lost 6 bases at V and 8 bases at J; junction bases unmatched: 11. The CDR3 has 15 residues. Sample barcodes and UMIs were carried by the TCR alpha and TCR beta cDNA libraries that 5'RACE generated with constant-segment primers. MiXCR, applied by TCRdb to the 5' RACE reads, yields one record per CDR3 protein. The sample contains a few hundred thousand distinct CDR3 sequences, roughly 8.2% of which appear only once. Sequencing was carried out using PBMCs or a T cell subset sorted from them (not recorded which). The clonotype was recovered from a man between 18 and 35 years old who had mild COVID-19 (a few samples of this study predate the infection). Cell type and time point are not known. V is TRBV7-9 and J is TRBJ2-1, with 9 nucleotides matching TRBD2. The CDR3 loop is CASRPAGTSFHEQFF. CDR3 DNA sequence: TGTGCCAGCAGACCCGCGGGGACTAGCTTCCATGAGCAGTTCTTC.